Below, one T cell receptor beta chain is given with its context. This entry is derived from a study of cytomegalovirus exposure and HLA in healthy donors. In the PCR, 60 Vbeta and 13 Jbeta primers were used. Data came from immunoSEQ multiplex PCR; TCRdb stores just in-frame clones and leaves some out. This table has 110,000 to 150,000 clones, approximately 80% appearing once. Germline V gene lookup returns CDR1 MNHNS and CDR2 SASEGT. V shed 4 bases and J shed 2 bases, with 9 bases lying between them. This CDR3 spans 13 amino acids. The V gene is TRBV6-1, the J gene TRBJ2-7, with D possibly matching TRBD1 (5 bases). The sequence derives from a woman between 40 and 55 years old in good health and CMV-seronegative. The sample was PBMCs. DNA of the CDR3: TGTGCCAGCAGTGCCGCAGGGACCTACGAGCAGTACTTC. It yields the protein CASSAAGTYEQYF.